This record concerns one T cell receptor (beta chain) sequence. Its antigen specificity is not known. The record has no base qualities; no much larger clone is one base away. This entry is derived from a study of T cell responses to AZD1222 COVID-19 vaccine (dated by TCRdb to the early 2020s). About the study as a whole: AZD1222 recipients whose second dose came at about 4 weeks and those whose second dose came at about 12 weeks were combined into one group, since spike-specific TCR depth and breadth did not differ between the two schedules. A total of 230 to 250 trial participants underwent TCR sequencing, of whom more than 200 had received two doses of AZD1222 and around 26 had received two doses of the MenACWY control vaccine. Enrollment into the trials was organized by age into subgroups of 18-55, 56-69 and 70-plus years, and those subgroups contained roughly 140, 27 and 60 TCR-sequenced participants, respectively.

The CDR3 regions of human TCRbeta chains were subjected to immunosequencing. Concerning the study's data processing: TCRs in the repertoires were compared against a reference library of SARS-CoV-2-specific TCRs that had been generated with the MIRA antigen-specificity platform. Breadth was defined as the fraction of unique TCRs that were SARS-CoV-2-associated. Depth was defined as the fraction of total T cells that were SARS-CoV-2-associated. Using the MIRA data, each spike-specific TCR was assigned both to the spike region to which the TCR was reactive and to a CD4 or CD8 class. Log10-transformed breadth and depth values were compared by one-way ANOVA with Sidak's multiple comparisons tests. The immuneACCESS repertoire file appears here via TCRdb, limited to in-frame rearrangements. These files lack a portion of the clones; in checked studies, under half of the deficit traces to unresolved V genes, and the cause of the others is not known. That table is the source of V, J and clone size, and D and trimming were worked out from the DNA. The sample contains around 69,000 clones, about 88% of them found a single time. The ten top clones hold about a tenth of the sample.

Explained via the paper, the time point label denotes: baseline before first vaccination. Vaccinee samples came from UK trials COV001 and COV002, including a single-blind randomized controlled phase 2/3 trial of AZD1222 (ChAdOx1 nCoV-19) in healthy adults. Trial participant PBMC samples were collected at day 0 and day 28 after the second dose for TCRbeta chain sequencing. V was cut back by 5 bases and J by 6 bases, leaving a gap of 11 bases between them. For CDR1 and CDR2, the germline V gene (reference sequence) lists SEHNR and FQNEAQ. CDR3 length: 13 amino acids, cysteine to phenylalanine. The entry retains the CDR3 DNA only, 39 bases that are in frame from base 1. Overall study results and their limits: Only six or seven AZD1222 recipients were SARS-CoV-2 seropositive at baseline, limiting conclusions about previously exposed vaccinees. Participants were mostly white British, with more females than males. The authors suggested clonal diversity may have been underestimated. The vaccine-associated CD4 TCRs covered the entire spike protein, and the dominant responses fell in regions 160-218 and 743-854. After two AZD1222 doses, spike-specific TCR breadth and depth were significantly higher than at day 0 and than in MenACWY recipients. Epitopes outside the regions mutated in the B.1.351 and B.1.1.7 variants were reportedly recognized by nearly half of the unique spike-specific TCRs. The 56-69-year group was small, and its depth increase did not reach significance, likely because of low power. Because no samples from the day 14 peak response were available, repertoires could be characterized only after the peak T cell response.

Sample: peripheral blood, taken on day 0 of AZD1222 vaccination. This receptor chain uses TRBV7-9 and TRBJ1-5; TRBD1 could be the D gene, as 5 bases match. The clonotype comes from an adult in good health. Read as DNA, the sequence is TGTGCCAGCAGCCCCTGGGGCAGTCAGCCCCAGCATTTT. This codes for CASSPWGSQPQHF.